Listed below are T cell receptor beta chains from one sample, sequenced in a study of blood T cell repertoires in COVID-19. Sequencing was performed with immunoSEQ multiplex PCR; in TCRdb, only in-frame clones are kept and a portion is missing. The sample lists 250,000 to 400,000 clones; roughly 90% were seen once. The sequenced material came from peripheral blood. All receptors derive from a woman under 40 with COVID-19, enrolled during active disease. Both conserved end residues are part of each CDR3. Each record gives: clone size, V gene, J gene, CDR3 protein. Clone size, where shown, is once, few, many, or a class for clones that have expanded.

clone size: .
V gene: TRBV30
J gene: TRBJ1-5
CDR3 protein: CAFQGANQPQHF

clone size: .
V gene: TRBV19
J gene: TRBJ2-2
CDR3 protein: CASSKQTGVNTGELFF

clone size: .
V gene: TRBV27
J gene: TRBJ2-1
CDR3 protein: CASSRLAGENEQFF

clone size: .
V gene: TRBV6-6
J gene: TRBJ1-5
CDR3 protein: CASRGGFSNQPQHF

clone size: .
V gene: TRBV27
J gene: TRBJ1-1
CDR3 protein: CASHTGEELRGKTEAFF

clone size: .
V gene: TRBV10-2
J gene: TRBJ1-4
CDR3 protein: CASSFTGEANEKLFF

clone size: .
V gene: TRBV5-1
J gene: TRBJ1-1
CDR3 protein: CASSLRQGVMNTEAFF

clone size: .
V gene: TRBV5-1
J gene: TRBJ2-3
CDR3 protein: CASSLGTSTDTQYF

clone size: .
V gene: TRBV18
J gene: TRBJ1-1
CDR3 protein: CASSPTGQTEAFF

clone size: once
V gene: TRBV23-1
J gene: TRBJ1-5
CDR3 protein: CASSQSGGGGGNQPQHF

clone size: .
V gene: TRBV5-1
J gene: TRBJ1-3
CDR3 protein: CASSQDSGNTIYF

clone size: .
V gene: TRBV11-2
J gene: TRBJ2-7
CDR3 protein: CASSLNRGQGFEQYF

clone size: .
V gene: TRBV6-1
J gene: TRBJ2-7
CDR3 protein: CASSGYGLAVSYEQYF

clone size: .
V gene: TRBV12-3/TRBV12-4
J gene: TRBJ2-7
CDR3 protein: CASSGSLVREQYF

clone size: .
V gene: TRBV24-1
J gene: TRBJ1-5
CDR3 protein: CATSDSDRGGGNQPQHF

clone size: .
V gene: TRBV28
J gene: TRBJ1-2
CDR3 protein: CASSLQGGYGYTF

clone size: few
V gene: TRBV25-1
J gene: TRBJ1-3
CDR3 protein: CASSVRRFSGNTIYF

clone size: .
V gene: TRBV5-6
J gene: TRBJ1-1
CDR3 protein: CASSLDPVNTEAFF

clone size: .
V gene: TRBV7-9
J gene: TRBJ2-2
CDR3 protein: CASSPPQTALNTGELFF

clone size: .
V gene: TRBV11-3
J gene: TRBJ1-1
CDR3 protein: CASSLGGLNTEAFF

clone size: .
V gene: TRBV6-5
J gene: TRBJ1-3
CDR3 protein: CASSQTGEGNTIYF

clone size: .
V gene: TRBV5-1
J gene: TRBJ1-3
CDR3 protein: CASSLNTEGTIYF

clone size: .
V gene: TRBV9
J gene: TRBJ2-7
CDR3 protein: CASSVGIGASYEQYF

clone size: .
V gene: TRBV5-1
J gene: TRBJ1-4
CDR3 protein: CASSRDSWGDEKLFF

clone size: .
V gene: TRBV5-6
J gene: TRBJ2-5
CDR3 protein: CASSPTGTSGREEETQYF